This T cell receptor (beta chain) came from a study of response to subunit inactivated influenza vaccine. One entry per CDR3 protein results from TCRdb running MiXCR on the RT-PCR reads. The sample lists fewer than 550,000 distinct CDR3 sequences, about 25% occurring once. As regards this clonotype: Its antigen is undetermined.

Findings and caveats of the study: There was a suggestion from the authors that each seasonal influenza vaccination recruits few new T cells.

This TCR was sampled from a man in his fifties who received an inactivated influenza vaccine. Material: CD4+ T cells sorted from PBMCs, obtained about 5 days after vaccination.

The CDR3 coding sequence is TGTGCCAGCAGCCAAGATACCCAAGAGACCCAGTACTTC. Amino acid sequence: CASSQDTQETQYF. The chain couples TRBV3-1 to TRBJ2-5; no clear D gene. The CDR3 is 13 amino acids. Germline CDR1 and CDR2: LGHDT and YNNKEL (reference sequence). Trimming shortened V by 0 bases and J by 1 base, and 3 bases separated the two germline ends.